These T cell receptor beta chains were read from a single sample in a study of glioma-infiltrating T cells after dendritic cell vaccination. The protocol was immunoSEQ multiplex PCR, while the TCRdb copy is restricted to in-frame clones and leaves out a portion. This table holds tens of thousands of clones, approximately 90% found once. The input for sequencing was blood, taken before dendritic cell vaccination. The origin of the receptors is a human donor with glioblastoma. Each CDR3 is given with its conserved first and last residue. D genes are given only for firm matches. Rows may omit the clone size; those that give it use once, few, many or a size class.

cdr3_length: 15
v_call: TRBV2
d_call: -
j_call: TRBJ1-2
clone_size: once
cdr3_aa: CASRDPGGGWDGYTF
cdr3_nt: TGTGCCAGCAGGGACCCCGGGGGGGGCTGGGATGGCTACACCTTC

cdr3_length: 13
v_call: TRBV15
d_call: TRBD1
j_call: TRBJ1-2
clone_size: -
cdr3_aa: CATRRTGNYGYTF
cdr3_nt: TGTGCCACCAGACGGACAGGGAACTATGGCTACACCTTC

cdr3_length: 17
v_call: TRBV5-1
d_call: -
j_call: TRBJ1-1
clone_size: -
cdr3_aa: CASSFVQGMDLGAEAFF
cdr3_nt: TGCGCCAGCAGCTTTGTCCAGGGAATGGATCTTGGGGCTGAAGCTTTCTTT

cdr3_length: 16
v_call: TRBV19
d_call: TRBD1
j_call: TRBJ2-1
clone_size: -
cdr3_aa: CASSIRDRVLNNEQFF
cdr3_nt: TGTGCCAGTAGTATCCGGGACAGGGTCCTCAACAATGAGCAGTTCTTC

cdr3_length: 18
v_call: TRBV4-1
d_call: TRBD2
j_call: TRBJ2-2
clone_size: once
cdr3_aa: CASSHELAGGPNTGELFF
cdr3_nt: TGCGCCAGCAGCCACGAACTAGCGGGGGGCCCGAACACCGGGGAGCTGTTTTTT

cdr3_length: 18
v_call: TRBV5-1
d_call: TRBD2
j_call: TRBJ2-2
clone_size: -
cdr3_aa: CASSSTSTSGTNTGELFF
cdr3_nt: TGCGCCAGCAGCTCGACTTCGACTAGCGGGACGAACACCGGGGAGCTGTTTTTT

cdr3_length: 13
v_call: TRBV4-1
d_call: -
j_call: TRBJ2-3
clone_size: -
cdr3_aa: CASSQTLWDTQYF
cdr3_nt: TGCGCCAGCAGCCAGACTCTTTGGGATACGCAGTATTTT

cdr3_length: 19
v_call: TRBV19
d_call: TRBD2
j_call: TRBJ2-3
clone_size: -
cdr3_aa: CASSPEGSGLAGGRDTQYF
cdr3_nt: TGTGCCAGTAGTCCGGAGGGTAGCGGACTAGCGGGGGGGCGAGATACGCAGTATTTT

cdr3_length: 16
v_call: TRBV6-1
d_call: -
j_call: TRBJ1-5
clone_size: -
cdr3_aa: CASSARETYSNQPQHF
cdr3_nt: TGTGCCAGCAGTGCCCGGGAAACCTATAGCAATCAGCCCCAGCATTTT

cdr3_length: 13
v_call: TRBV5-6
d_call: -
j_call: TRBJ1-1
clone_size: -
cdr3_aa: CTSSLRGNTEAFF
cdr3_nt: TGTACCAGCAGCTTGAGGGGTAACACTGAAGCTTTCTTT

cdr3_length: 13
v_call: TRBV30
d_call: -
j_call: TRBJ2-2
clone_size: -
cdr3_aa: CAWSDQGSGELFF
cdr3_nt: TGTGCCTGGAGTGACCAGGGGTCCGGGGAGCTGTTTTTT

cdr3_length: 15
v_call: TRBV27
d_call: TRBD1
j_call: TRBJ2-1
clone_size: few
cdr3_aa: CASSSDDRGISEQFF
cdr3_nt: TGTGCCAGCAGTTCCGACGACAGGGGGATAAGTGAGCAGTTCTTC

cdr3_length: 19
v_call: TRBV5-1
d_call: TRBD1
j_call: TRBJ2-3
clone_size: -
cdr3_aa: CASSSATGGVFIGTDTQYF
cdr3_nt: TGCGCCAGCAGCTCTGCGACAGGGGGCGTTTTTATCGGCACAGATACGCAGTATTTT